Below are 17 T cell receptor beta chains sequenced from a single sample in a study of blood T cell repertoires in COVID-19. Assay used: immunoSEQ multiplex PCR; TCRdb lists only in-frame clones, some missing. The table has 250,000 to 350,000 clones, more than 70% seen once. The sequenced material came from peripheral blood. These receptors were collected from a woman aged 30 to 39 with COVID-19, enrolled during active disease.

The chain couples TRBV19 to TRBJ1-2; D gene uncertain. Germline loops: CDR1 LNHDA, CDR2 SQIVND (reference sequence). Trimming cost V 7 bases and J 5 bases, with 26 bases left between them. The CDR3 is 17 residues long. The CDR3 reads CASNGVKNPPRAYGYTF. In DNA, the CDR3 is TGTGCCAGTAATGGAGTAAAGAACCCCCCGCGCGCGTATGGCTACACCTTC.

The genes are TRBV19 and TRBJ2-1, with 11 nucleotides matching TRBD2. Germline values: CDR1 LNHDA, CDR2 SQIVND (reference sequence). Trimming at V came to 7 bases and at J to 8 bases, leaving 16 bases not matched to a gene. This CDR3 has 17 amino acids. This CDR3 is CASKPPGSGRAMDEQFF. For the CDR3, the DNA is TGTGCCAGTAAGCCCCCTGGTAGCGGGAGGGCCATGGATGAGCAGTTCTTC.

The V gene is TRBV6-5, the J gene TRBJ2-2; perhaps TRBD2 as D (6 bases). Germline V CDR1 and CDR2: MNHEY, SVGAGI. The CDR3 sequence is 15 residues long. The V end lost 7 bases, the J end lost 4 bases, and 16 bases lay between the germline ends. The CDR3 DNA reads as TGTGCCAGCACCCTGAGTGGGGGAGGCACCGGGGAGCTGTTTTTT. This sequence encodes CASTLSGGGTGELFF.

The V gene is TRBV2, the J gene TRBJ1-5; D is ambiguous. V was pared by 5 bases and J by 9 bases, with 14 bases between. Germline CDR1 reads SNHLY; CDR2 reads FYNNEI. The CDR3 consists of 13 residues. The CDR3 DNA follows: TGTGCCAGCAGTATCGGTTATCTCGGGCCCCAGCATTTT. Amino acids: CASSIGYLGPQHF.

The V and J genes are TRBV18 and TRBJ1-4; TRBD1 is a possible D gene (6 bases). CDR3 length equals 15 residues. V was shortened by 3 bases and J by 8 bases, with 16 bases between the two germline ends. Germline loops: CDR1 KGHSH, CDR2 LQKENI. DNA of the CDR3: TGTGCCAGCTCACCCCAGGAGACCAGGGGAGAAAAACTGTTTTTT. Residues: CASSPQETRGEKLFF.

DNA for the CDR3: TGTGCCAGCAGTCCCCGGGGGAAGAACACTGAAGCTTTCTTT. This encodes CASSPRGKNTEAFF. The V gene is TRBV27, the J gene TRBJ1-1, with a weak D call TRBD1 (5 bases). The ends were cut back, 5 bases at V and 1 base at J, with 11 bases in the middle. Germline assignment: CDR1 MNHEY and CDR2 SMNVEV (reference sequence). The CDR3 is 14 amino acids.

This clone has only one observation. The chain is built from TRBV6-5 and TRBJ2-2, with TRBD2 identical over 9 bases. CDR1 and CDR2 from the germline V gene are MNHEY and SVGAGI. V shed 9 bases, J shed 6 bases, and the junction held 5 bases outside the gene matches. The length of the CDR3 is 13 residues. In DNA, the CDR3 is TGTGCCAGTGGGCGGACTAGCGCCGGGGAGCTGTTTTTT. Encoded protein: CASGRTSAGELFF.

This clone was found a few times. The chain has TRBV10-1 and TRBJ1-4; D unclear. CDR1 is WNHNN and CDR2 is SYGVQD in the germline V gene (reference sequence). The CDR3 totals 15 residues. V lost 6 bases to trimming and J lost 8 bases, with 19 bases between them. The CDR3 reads CASSRGLGREEKLFF. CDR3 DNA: TGCGCCAGCAGCCGAGGGTTAGGGCGAGAAGAAAAACTGTTTTTT.

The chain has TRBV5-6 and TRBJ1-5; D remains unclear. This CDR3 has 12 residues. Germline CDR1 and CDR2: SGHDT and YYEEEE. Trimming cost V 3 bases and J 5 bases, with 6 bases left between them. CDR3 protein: CASSSVDQPQHF. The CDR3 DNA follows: TGTGCCAGCAGCTCCGTAGATCAGCCCCAGCATTTT.

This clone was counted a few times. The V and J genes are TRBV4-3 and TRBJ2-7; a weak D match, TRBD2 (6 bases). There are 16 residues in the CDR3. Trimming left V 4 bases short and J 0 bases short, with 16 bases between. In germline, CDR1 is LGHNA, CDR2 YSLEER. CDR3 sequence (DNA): TGCGCCAGCAGCCCCGACCCGGGACTCAGCTCCTACGAGCAGTACTTC. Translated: CASSPDPGLSSYEQYF.

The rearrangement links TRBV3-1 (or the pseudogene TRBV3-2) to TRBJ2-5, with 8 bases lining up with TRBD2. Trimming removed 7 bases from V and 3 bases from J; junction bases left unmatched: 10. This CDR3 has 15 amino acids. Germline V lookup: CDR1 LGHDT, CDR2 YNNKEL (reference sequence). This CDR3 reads CASTGQGSGEETQYF. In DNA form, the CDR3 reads TGTGCCAGCACCGGCCAGGGTAGCGGGGAAGAGACCCAGTACTTC.

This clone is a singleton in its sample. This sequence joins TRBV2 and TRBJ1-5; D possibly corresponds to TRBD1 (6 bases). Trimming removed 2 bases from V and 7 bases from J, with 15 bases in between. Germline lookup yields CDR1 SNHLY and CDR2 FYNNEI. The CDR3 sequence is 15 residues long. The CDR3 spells CASSENRESGQPQHF. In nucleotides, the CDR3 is TGTGCCAGCAGTGAAAACAGGGAATCAGGCCAGCCCCAGCATTTT.

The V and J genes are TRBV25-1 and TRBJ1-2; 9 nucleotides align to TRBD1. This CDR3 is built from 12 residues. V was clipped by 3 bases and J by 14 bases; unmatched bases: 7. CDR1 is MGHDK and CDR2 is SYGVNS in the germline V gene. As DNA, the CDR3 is TGTGCCAGCAGTGACGCTCGGACAGGGGAAACCTTC. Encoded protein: CASSDARTGETF.

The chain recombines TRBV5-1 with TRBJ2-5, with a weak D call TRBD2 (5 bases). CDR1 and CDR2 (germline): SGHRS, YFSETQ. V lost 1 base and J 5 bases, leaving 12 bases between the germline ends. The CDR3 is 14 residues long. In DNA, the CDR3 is TGCGCCAGCAGCTTGAGGCACCCGGGGGAGACCCAGTACTTC. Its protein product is CASSLRHPGETQYF.

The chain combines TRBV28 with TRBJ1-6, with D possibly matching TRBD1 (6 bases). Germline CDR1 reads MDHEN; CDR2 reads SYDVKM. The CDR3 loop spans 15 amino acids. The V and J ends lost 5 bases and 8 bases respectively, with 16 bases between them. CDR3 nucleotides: TGTGCCAGCAGTCCAACCGTACAGGGCCATTCACCCCTCCACTTT. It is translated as CASSPTVQGHSPLHF.

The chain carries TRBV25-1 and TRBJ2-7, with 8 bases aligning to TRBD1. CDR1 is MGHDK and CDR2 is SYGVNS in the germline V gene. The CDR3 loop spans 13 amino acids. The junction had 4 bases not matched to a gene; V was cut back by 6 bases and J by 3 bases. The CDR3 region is CASSRGTGYEQYF. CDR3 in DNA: TGTGCCAGCAGCCGCGGGACAGGCTACGAGCAGTACTTC.

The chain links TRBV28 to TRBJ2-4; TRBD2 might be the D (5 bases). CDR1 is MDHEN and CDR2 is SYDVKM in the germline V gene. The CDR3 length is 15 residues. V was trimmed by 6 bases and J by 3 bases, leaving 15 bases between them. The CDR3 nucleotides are TGTGCCAGCAGGCCCCAAGAAGAGGGCAAAAACATTCAGTACTTC. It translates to CASRPQEEGKNIQYF.